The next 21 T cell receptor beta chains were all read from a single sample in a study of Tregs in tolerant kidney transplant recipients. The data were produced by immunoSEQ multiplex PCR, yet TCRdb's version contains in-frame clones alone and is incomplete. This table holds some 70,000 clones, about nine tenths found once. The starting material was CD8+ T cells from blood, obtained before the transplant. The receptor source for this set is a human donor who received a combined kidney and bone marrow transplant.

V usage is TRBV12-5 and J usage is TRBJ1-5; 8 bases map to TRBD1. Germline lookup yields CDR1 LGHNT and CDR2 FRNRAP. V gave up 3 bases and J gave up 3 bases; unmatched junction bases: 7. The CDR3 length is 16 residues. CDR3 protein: CASGFSGQGLNQPQHF. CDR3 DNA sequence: TGTGCTAGTGGTTTCAGCGGACAGGGCCTCAATCAGCCCCAGCATTTT. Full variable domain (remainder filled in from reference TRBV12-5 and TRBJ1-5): DARVTQTPRHKVTEMGQEVTMRCQPILGHNTVFWYRQTMMQGLELLAYFRNRAPLDDSGMPKDRFSAEMPDATLATLKIQPSEPRDSAVYFCASGFSGQGLNQPQHFGDGTRLSIL.

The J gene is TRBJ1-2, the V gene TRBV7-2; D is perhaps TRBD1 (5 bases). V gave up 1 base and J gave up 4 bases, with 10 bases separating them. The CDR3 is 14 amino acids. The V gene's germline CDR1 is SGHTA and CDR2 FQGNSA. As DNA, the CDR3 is TGTGCCAGCAGCTTAGTCAGCGGGGCCTATGGCTACACCTTC. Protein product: CASSLVSGAYGYTF.

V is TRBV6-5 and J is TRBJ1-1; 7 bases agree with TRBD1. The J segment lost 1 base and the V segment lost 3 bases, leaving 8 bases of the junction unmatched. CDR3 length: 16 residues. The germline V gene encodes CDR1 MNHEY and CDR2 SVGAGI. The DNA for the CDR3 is TGTGCCAGCAGTTATGACAGGGTGGTAGGGAACACTGAAGCTTTCTTT. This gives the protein CASSYDRVVGNTEAFF.

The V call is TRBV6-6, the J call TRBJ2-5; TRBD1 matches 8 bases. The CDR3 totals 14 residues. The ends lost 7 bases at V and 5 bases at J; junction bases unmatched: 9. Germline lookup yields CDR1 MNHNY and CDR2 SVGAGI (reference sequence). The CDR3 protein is CASTLEQGVETQYF. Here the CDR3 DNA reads TGTGCCAGCACCCTAGAACAGGGGGTTGAGACCCAGTACTTC.

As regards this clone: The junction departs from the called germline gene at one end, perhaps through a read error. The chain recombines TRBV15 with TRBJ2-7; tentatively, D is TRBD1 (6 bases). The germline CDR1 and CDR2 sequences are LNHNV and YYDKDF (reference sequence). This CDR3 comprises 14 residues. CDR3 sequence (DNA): TGTGCCACCAGCAGAGATCCGGGACACCGAAACGAAAACTTC. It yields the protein CATSRDPGHRNENF.

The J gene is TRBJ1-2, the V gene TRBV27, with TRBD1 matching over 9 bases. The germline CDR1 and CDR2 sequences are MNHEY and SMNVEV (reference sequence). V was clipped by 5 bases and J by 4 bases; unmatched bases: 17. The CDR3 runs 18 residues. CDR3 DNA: TGTGCCAGCAGTCCACCGGGACAGGGAACAGTTTTGGTCTATGGCTACACCTTC. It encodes CASSPPGQGTVLVYGYTF.

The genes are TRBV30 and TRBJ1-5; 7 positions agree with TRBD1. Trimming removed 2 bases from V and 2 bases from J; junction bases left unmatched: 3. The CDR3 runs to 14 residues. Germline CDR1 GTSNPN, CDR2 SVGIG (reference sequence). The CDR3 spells CAWSTGEGNQPQHF. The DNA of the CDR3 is TGTGCCTGGAGTACAGGGGAAGGCAATCAGCCCCAGCATTTT.

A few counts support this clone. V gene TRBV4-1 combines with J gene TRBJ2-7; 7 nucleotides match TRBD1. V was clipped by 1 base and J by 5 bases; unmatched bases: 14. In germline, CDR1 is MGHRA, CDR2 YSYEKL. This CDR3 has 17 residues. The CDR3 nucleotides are TGCGCCAGCAGCCAAGGGGTTGCCACAGGGGCGTTTAACGAGCAGTACTTC. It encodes CASSQGVATGAFNEQYF.

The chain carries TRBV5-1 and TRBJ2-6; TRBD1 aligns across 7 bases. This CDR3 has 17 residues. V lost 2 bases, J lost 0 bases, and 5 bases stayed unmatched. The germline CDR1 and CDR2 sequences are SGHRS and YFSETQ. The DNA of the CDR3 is TGCGCCAGCAGCTTAGGACAGGCGATCTCTGGGGCCAACGTCCTGACTTTC. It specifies CASSLGQAISGANVLTF.

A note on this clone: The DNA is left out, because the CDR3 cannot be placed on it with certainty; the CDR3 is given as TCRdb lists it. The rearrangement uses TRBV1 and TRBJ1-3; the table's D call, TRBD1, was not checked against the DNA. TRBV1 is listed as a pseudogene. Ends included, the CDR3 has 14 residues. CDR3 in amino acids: CTSSQVAQGNTIYF.

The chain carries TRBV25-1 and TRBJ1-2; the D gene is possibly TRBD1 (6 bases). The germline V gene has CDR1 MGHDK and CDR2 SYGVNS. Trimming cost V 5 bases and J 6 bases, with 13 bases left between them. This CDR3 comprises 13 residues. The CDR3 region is CASSSSYRDGYTF. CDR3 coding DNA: TGTGCCAGCAGTTCATCCTACAGGGATGGCTACACCTTC.

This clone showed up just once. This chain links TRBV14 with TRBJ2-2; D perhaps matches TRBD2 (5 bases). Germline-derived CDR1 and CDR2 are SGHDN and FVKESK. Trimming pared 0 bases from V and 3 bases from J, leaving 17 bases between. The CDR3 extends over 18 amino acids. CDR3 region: CASSQDRGFERDTGELFF. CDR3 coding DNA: TGTGCCAGCAGCCAAGATCGGGGTTTCGAGAGGGACACCGGGGAGCTGTTTTTT.

The CDR3 loop is CASSETGINTEAFF. In DNA, the CDR3 is TGTGCCAGCAGTGAGACAGGGATTAACACTGAAGCTTTCTTT. V is TRBV25-1 and J is TRBJ1-1; 7 nucleotides align to TRBD1. This CDR3 comprises 14 residues. With 3 bases clipped from V and 2 bases from J, the junction kept 3 bases outside the gene matches. CDR1 and CDR2 (germline): MGHDK, SYGVNS. Together with reference TRBV25-1 and TRBJ1-1, the CDR3 gives the full variable domain: EADIYQTPRYLVIGTGKKITLECSQTMGHDKMYWYQQDPGMELHLIHYSYGVNSTEKGDLSSESTVSRIRTEHFPLTLESARPSHTSQYLCASSETGINTEAFFGQGTRLTVV.

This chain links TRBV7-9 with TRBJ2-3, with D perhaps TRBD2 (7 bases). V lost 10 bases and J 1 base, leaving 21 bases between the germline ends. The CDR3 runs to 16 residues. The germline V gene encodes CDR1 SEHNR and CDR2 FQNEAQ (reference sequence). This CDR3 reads CATPGGQGTGTDTQYF. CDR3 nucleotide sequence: TGTGCCACCCCGGGGGGACAAGGCACAGGCACAGATACGCAGTATTTT.

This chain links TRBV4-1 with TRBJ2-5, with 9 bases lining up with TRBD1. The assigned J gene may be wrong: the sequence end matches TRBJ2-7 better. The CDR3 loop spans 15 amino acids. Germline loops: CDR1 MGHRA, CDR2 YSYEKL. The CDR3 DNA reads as TGCGCCAGCAGCCAAGATGTGACAGGGGGCTACGAGCAGTACTTC. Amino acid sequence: CASSQDVTGGYEQYF.

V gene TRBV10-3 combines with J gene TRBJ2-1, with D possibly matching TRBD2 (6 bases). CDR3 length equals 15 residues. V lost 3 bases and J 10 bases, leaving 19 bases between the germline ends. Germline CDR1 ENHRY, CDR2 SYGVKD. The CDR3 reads CAISDISGLASEQFF. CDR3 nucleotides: TGTGCCATCAGTGATATAAGTGGTCTAGCGAGCGAGCAGTTCTTC.

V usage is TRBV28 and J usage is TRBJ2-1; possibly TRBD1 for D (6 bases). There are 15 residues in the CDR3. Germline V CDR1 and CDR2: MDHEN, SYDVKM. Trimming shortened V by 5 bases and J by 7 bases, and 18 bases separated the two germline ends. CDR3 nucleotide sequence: TGTGCCAGCAGTATGACAGGTTCAAGGGCAAATGAGCAGTTCTTC. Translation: CASSMTGSRANEQFF. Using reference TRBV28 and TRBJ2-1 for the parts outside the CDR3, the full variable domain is DVKVTQSSRYLVKRTGEKVFLECVQDMDHENMFWYRQDPGLGLRLIYFSYDVKMKEKGDIPEGYSVSREKKERFSLILESASTNQTSMYLCASSMTGSRANEQFFGPGTRLTVL.

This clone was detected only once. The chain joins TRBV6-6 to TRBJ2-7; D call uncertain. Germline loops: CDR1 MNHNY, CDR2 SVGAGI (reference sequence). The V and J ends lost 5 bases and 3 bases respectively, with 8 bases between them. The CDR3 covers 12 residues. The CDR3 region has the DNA TGTGCCAGCAGTCCCTCTAACTACGAGCAGTACTTC. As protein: CASSPSNYEQYF.

This CDR3 is CASSQASGSYEQYF. The CDR3 coding sequence is TGCGCCAGCAGCCAGGCGAGCGGGAGTTACGAGCAGTACTTC. The rearrangement uses TRBV4-3 and TRBJ2-5; 8 nucleotides agree with TRBD2. The J call could be wrong; TRBJ2-7 is a better fit for the DNA end. In germline, CDR1 is LGHNA, CDR2 YSLEER. This CDR3 has 14 amino acids.

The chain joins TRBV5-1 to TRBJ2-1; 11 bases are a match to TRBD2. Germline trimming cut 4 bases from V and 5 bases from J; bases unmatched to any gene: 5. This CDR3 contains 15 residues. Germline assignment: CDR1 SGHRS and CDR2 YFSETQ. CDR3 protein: CASSVGTSGDNEQFF. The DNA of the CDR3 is TGCGCCAGCAGCGTCGGGACTAGCGGTGACAATGAGCAGTTCTTC.

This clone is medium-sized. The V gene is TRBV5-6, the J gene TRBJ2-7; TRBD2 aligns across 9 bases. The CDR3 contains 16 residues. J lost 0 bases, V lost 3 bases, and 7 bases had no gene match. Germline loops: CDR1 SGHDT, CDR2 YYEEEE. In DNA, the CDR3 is TGTGCCAGCAGCTGGGAGCTAGCGGGAAGCTCCTACGAGCAGTACTTC. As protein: CASSWELAGSSYEQYF.